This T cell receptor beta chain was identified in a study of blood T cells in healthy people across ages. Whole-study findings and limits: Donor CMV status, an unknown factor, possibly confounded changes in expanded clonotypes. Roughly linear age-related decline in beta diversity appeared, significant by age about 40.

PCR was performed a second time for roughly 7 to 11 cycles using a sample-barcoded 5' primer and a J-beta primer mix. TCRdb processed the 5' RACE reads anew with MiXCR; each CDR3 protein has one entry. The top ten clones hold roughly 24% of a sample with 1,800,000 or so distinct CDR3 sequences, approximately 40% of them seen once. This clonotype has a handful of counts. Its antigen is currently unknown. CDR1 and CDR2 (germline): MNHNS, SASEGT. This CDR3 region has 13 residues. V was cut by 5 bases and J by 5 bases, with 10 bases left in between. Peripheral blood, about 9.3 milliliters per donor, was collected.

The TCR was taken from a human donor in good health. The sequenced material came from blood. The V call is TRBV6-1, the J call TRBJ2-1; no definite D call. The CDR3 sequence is CASSITFNNEQFF. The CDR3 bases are TGTGCCAGCAGTATTACATTCAACAATGAGCAGTTCTTC.